A single sample gave rise to the 10 T cell receptor beta chains below, sequenced in a study of cytomegalovirus exposure and HLA in healthy donors. The data were produced by immunoSEQ multiplex PCR, yet TCRdb's version contains in-frame clones alone and is incomplete. Of approximately 280,000 clones in the sample, 86% are singletons; the top ten hold around 1%. Sequencing used PBMCs. The receptors come from a young woman in good health and CMV-seronegative.

V usage is TRBV6-1 and J usage is TRBJ2-7; D gene uncertain. Trimming took 4 bases from V and 7 from J, leaving 8 bases between them. Per germline, CDR1 MNHNS and CDR2 SASEGT. The CDR3 runs to 11 residues. The CDR3 sequence is CASSATVEQYF. The CDR3 DNA reads TGTGCCAGCAGTGCAACGGTGGAGCAGTACTTC.

This sequence joins TRBV6-1 and TRBJ2-1; 11 positions agree with TRBD2. J gave up 5 bases and V 4 bases, and 4 bases lay outside the gene matches. The length of the CDR3 is 15 residues. Germline lookup yields CDR1 MNHNS and CDR2 SASEGT. CDR3 sequence: CASSGRLAGNNEQFF. The CDR3 DNA sequence: TGTGCCAGCAGTGGCAGACTAGCGGGGAACAATGAGCAGTTCTTC.

The rearrangement joins TRBV7-6 to TRBJ2-1; D is uncertain. Germline V gene sequence: CDR1 SGHVS, CDR2 FNYEAQ. Trimming cost V 3 bases and J 5 bases, with 8 bases left between them. CDR3 length: 13 residues. Here the CDR3 DNA reads TGTGCCAGCAGCTTCGGTAAAAACAATGAGCAGTTCTTC. Protein: CASSFGKNNEQFF.

The chain uses TRBV10-3 and TRBJ1-5; 10 bases are a match to TRBD1. The junction had 6 bases not matched to a gene; V was cut back by 5 bases and J by 5 bases. This CDR3 is built from 15 residues. CDR1 ENHRY and CDR2 SYGVKD come from the germline V gene. CDR3 residues: CAISWDRGADQPQHF. For the CDR3, the DNA is TGTGCCATCAGTTGGGACAGGGGAGCCGATCAGCCCCAGCATTTT.

The gene calls are TRBV6-1 and TRBJ1-1, with D unresolved. Germline V gives CDR1 MNHNS, CDR2 SASEGT. The CDR3 is made up of 14 amino acids. V lost 6 bases to trimming and J lost 4 bases, with 15 bases between them. The CDR3 here is CASRTTSASTEAFF. The CDR3, as DNA: TGTGCCAGCAGAACGACTTCAGCGAGCACTGAAGCTTTCTTT.

The J gene is TRBJ2-5, the V gene TRBV5-1, with D possibly being TRBD2 (6 bases). V dropped 3 bases and J dropped 5 bases, with 11 bases sitting between them. The CDR3 is 13 residues long. From germline, CDR1 is SGHRS and CDR2 YFSETQ. The CDR3 reads CASSSGGRETQYF. CDR3 bases: TGCGCCAGCAGCTCAGGAGGGCGCGAGACCCAGTACTTC.

The J gene is TRBJ2-3, the V gene TRBV29-1, with TRBD2 matching over 8 bases. Losses at the gene ends were 6 bases for V and 0 bases for J; bases not matched to a gene: 5. Per the germline V gene, CDR1 is SQVTM and CDR2 is ANQGSEA. The CDR3 runs 14 residues. CDR3 sequence: CSVVSGISTDTQYF. The CDR3 coding sequence is TGCAGCGTGGTTAGCGGGATTAGCACAGATACGCAGTATTTT.

The table lists this clone with a count of one. The genes are TRBV29-1 and TRBJ1-3; unclear D gene. The CDR3 has 12 amino acids. The V gene's germline CDR1 is SQVTM and CDR2 ANQGSEA. V dropped 4 bases and J dropped 0 bases, with 4 bases sitting between them. The CDR3 sequence is CSVASSGNTIYF. The CDR3, as DNA: TGCAGCGTTGCGAGCTCTGGAAACACCATATATTTT.

The chain couples TRBV29-1 to TRBJ2-7; 10 nucleotides match TRBD1. Trimming cost V 7 bases and J 3 bases; bases outside gene matches: 9. Germline-derived CDR1 and CDR2 are SQVTM and ANQGSEA. This CDR3 spans 14 amino acids. The DNA for the CDR3 is TGCAGCGCATATGTCAGGACAGGGGGCTACGAGCAGTACTTC. Translation gives CSAYVRTGGYEQYF.

The chain is built from TRBV5-8 and TRBJ1-4; D is possibly TRBD1 (6 bases). V was pared by 3 bases and J by 8 bases, with 14 bases between. The CDR3 has 14 residues. Looked up from germline, CDR1 is SGHTS and CDR2 is YDEGEE. DNA of the CDR3: TGTGCCAGCAGCTCCTGGACAGAGGAGGAAAAACTGTTTTTT. Protein sequence: CASSSWTEEEKLFF. Together with reference TRBV5-8 and TRBJ1-4, the CDR3 gives the full variable domain: EAGVTQSPTHLIKTRGQQATLRCSPISGHTSVYWYQQALGLGLQFLLWYDEGEERNRGNFPPRFSGRQFPNYSSELNVNALELEDSALYLCASSSWTEEEKLFFGSGTQLSVL.